This T cell receptor (beta chain) stems from a study of T cell responses to AZD1222 COVID-19 vaccine. A note on this clone: Its antigen is still unknown.

Study results and caveats: No repertoire was sampled before or during the peak T cell response, only after it. Baseline seropositives among AZD1222 recipients totaled only five or six. Receipt of two AZD1222 doses was followed by a rise in Spike-specific TCR breadth and depth. Donors in the cohort were predominantly white British and more often female, and clonal diversity was possibly underestimated.

The data were produced by immunoSEQ multiplex PCR, yet TCRdb's version contains in-frame clones alone and is incomplete. The table lists 100,000 to 150,000 clones, around 86% of them singletons, with about 22% in the top ten. CDR3 length equals 19 residues. Germline V gives CDR1 LGHNA, CDR2 YNFKEQ. J lost 8 bases, V lost 2 bases, and 13 bases had no gene match. The sequence derives from an adult in good health. The V gene is TRBV4-2, the J gene TRBJ1-6, with 12 bases identical to TRBD1. The sequences come from peripheral blood, collected on day 0 of AZD1222 vaccination. CDR3 sequence: CASSQLQGGQGAYDSPLHF. DNA for the CDR3: TGTGCCAGCAGCCAACTTCAAGGGGGACAGGGGGCTTATGATTCACCCCTCCACTTT.